A single sample gave rise to the 6 T cell receptor beta chains below, sequenced in a study of shared clonotypes between healthy human individuals. Generated by immunoSEQ multiplex PCR, the TCRdb table keeps only in-frame clones and is missing some. This sample has under 2.5 million clones, with roughly 92% found just once. Sequencing was carried out using naive CD4+ T cells from PBMCs. Subset denoted: CD45RA+ positively selected. These receptor sequences come from a man between 18 and 29 years old in good health. Some clones in this sample may be carry-over from other donors' samples.

This clone was detected only once. The J gene is TRBJ1-1, the V gene TRBV19; the D is unclear. The CDR3 sequence is 15 residues long. With 3 bases removed from V and 1 base from J, the gap between germline ends came to 12 bases. Looked up from germline, CDR1 is LNHDA and CDR2 is SQIVND (reference sequence). DNA of the CDR3: TGTGCCAGTAGTATCGAAAGTCGTGCGAACACTGAAGCTTTCTTT. This codes for CASSIESRANTEAFF.

The gene calls are TRBV5-4 and TRBJ1-1, with 8 nucleotides matching TRBD1. Trimming cost V 2 bases and J 10 bases; bases outside gene matches: 4. Germline V CDR1 and CDR2: SGHNT, YYREEE (reference sequence). This CDR3 has 12 residues. CDR3 sequence: CASSLAGGLAFF. DNA for the CDR3: TGTGCCAGCAGCTTAGCAGGGGGCCTAGCTTTCTTT.

The rearrangement links TRBV2 to TRBJ2-5; perhaps D is TRBD1 or TRBD2 (5 bases each). The J call may be incorrect, as the DNA end agrees better with TRBJ2-7. CDR1 and CDR2 from the germline V gene are SNHLY and FYNNEI. The CDR3 consists of 14 residues. CDR3 sequence reads: CASSMGPGLYEQYF. The CDR3 DNA follows: TGTGCCAGCAGCATGGGACCTGGACTCTACGAGCAGTACTTC.

The table lists this clone with a few counts. The chain joins TRBV5-5 to TRBJ1-2, with 8 bases matching TRBD1. This CDR3 spans 14 amino acids. V lost 3 bases, J lost 8 bases, and 9 bases stayed unmatched. Per the germline V gene, CDR1 is SGHKS and CDR2 is YYEKEE (reference sequence). The CDR3 DNA sequence: TGTGCCAGCAGCTCGACGACAGGGGATCCGGGCTACACCTTC. Its protein is CASSSTTGDPGYTF.

This chain joins TRBV7-2 and TRBJ2-3; the match to TRBD1 covers 9 bases. The CDR3 runs to 16 residues. Trimming at V came to 1 base and at J to 5 bases, leaving 7 bases not matched to a gene. Germline lookup yields CDR1 SGHTA and CDR2 FQGNSA. The CDR3 sequence is CASSLVGTGPGDTQYF. CDR3 nucleotides: TGTGCCAGCAGCTTAGTTGGGACAGGGCCTGGAGATACGCAGTATTTT.

The chain employs TRBV7-9 and TRBJ2-1; D call uncertain. The CDR3 length is 13 residues. From germline, CDR1 is SEHNR and CDR2 FQNEAQ (reference sequence). Trimming stripped 2 bases from V and 7 bases from J, with 9 bases between. In DNA, the CDR3 is TGTGCCAGCAGCTTATTCCCCGCAAATGAGCAGTTCTTC. Translated, it gives CASSLFPANEQFF.